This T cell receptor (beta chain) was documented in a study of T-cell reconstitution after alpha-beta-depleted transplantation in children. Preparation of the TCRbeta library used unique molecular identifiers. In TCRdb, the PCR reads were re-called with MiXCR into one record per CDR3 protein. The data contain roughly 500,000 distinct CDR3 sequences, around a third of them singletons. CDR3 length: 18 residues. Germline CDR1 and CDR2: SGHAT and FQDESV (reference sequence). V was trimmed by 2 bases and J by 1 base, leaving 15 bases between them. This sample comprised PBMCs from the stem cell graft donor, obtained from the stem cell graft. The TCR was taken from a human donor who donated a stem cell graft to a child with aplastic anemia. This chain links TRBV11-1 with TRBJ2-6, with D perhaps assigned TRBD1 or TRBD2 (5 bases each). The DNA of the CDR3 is TGTGCCAGCAGCTTACTAGGGGAGCTTTATTCTGGGGCCAACGTCCTGACTTTC. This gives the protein CASSLLGELYSGANVLTF. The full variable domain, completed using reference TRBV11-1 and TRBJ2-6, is EAEVAQSPRYKITEKSQAVAFWCDPISGHATLYWYRQILGQGPELLVQFQDESVVDDSQLPKDRFSAERLKGVDSTLKIQPAELGDSAMYLCASSLLGELYSGANVLTFGAGSRLTVL.